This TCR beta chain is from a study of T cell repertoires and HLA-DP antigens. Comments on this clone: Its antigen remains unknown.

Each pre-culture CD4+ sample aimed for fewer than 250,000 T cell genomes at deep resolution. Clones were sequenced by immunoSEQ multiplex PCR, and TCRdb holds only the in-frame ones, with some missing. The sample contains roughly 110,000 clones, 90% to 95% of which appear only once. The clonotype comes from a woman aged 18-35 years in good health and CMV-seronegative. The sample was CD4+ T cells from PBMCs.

The CDR3 sequence: CASSFRRGVAGANVLTF. Here the CDR3 DNA reads TGTGCCAGCAGTTTTCGCAGGGGAGTAGCTGGGGCCAACGTCCTGACTTTC. The V and J genes are TRBV28 and TRBJ2-6; a weak D match, TRBD1 (6 bases). Germline CDR1 and CDR2: MDHEN and SYDVKM. V dropped 3 bases and J dropped 2 bases, with 14 bases sitting between them. The CDR3 extends over 17 amino acids.